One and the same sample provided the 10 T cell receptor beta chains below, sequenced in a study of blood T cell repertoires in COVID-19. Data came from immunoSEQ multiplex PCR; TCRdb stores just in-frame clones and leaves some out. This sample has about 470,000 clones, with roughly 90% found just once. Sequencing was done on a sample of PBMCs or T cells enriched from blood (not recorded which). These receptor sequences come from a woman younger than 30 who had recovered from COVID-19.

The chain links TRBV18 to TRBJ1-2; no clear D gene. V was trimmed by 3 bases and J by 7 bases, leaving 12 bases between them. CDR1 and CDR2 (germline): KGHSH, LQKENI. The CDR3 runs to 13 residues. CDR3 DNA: TGTGCCAGCTCACCTACTGGCCGGAGTGGCTACACCTTC. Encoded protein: CASSPTGRSGYTF.

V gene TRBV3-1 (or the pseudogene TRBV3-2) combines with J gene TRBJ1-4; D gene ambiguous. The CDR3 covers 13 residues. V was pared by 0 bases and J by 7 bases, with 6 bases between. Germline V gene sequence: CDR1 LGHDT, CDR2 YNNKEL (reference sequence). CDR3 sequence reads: CASSQDRGEKLFF. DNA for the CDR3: TGTGCCAGCAGCCAAGATCGCGGTGAAAAACTGTTTTTT.

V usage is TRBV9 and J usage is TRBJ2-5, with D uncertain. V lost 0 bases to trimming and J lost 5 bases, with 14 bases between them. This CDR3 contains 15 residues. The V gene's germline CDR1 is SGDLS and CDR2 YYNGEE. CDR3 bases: TGTGCCAGCAGCGTAGAGAGTACCTTAATGGAGACCCAGTACTTC. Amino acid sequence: CASSVESTLMETQYF.

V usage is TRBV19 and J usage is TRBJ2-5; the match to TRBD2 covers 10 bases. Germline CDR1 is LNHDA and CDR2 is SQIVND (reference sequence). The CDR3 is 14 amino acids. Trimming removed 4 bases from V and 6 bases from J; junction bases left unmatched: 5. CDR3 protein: CASSTGLAVQTQYF. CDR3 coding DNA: TGTGCCAGTAGTACCGGACTAGCGGTTCAGACCCAGTACTTC.

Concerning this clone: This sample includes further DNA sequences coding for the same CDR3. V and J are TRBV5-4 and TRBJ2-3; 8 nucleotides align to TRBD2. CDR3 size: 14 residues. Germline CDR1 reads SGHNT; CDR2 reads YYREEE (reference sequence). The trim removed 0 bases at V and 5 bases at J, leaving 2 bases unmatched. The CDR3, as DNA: TGTGCCAGCAGCTTGGCACGGGGGGGAGATACGCAGTATTTT. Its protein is CASSLARGGDTQYF.

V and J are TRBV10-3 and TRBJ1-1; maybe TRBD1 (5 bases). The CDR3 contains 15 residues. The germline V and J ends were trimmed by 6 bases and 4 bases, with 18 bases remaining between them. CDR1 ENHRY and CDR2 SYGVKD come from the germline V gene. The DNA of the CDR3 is TGTGCCATCAGAGAAAGACAAGTCGGGGGCACTGAAGCTTTCTTT. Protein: CAIRERQVGGTEAFF.

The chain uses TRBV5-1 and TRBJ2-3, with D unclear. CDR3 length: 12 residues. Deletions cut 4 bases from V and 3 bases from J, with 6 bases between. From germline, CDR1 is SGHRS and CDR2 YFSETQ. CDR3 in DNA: TGCGCCAGCAGCCCTACTACAGATACGCAGTATTTT. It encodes CASSPTTDTQYF.

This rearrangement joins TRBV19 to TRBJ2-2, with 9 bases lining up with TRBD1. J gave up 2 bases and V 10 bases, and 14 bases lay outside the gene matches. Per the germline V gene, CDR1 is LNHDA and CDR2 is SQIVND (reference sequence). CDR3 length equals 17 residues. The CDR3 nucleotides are TGTGCCACCTCGGAAGGGAACAGGGGGCGCAACACCGGGGAGCTGTTTTTT. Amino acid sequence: CATSEGNRGRNTGELFF.

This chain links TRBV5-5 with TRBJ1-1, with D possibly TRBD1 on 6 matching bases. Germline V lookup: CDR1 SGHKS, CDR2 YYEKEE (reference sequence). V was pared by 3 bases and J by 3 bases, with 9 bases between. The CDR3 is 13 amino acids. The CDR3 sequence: CASSWGRDTEAFF. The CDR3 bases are TGTGCCAGCAGCTGGGGGCGGGACACTGAAGCTTTCTTT.

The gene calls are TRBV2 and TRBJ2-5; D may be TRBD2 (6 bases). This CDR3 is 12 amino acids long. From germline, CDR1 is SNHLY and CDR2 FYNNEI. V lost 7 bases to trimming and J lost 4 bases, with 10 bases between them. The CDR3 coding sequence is TGTGCCAGCACGGGGGATAGAGAGACCCAGTACTTC. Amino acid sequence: CASTGDRETQYF.